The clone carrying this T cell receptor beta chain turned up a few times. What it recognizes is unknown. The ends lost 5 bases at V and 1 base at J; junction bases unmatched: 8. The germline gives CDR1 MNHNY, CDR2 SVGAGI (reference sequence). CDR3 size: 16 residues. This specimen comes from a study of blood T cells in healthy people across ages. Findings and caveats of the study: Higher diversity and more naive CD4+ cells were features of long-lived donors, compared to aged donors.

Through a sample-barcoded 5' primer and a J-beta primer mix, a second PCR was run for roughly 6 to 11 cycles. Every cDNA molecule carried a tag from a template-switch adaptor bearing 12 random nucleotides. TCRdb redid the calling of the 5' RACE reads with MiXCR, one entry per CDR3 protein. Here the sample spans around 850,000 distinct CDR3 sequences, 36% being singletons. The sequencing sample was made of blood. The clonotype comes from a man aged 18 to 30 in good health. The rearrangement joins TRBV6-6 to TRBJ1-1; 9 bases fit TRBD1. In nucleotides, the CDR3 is TGTGCCAGCAGTCGGACATCGGGACAGGGGAACACTGAAGCTTTCTTT. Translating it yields CASSRTSGQGNTEAFF.